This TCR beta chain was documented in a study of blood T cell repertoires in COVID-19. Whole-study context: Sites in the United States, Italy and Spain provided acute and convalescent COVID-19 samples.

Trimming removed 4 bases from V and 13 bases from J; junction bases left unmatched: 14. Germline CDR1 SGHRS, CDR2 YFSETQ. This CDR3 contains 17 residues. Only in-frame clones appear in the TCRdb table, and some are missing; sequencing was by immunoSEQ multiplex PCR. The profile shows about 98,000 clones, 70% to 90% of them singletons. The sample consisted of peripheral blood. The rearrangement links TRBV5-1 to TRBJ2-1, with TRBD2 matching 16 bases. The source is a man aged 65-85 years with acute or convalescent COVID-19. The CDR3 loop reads CASSERPGTSGGAPQFF. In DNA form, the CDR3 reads TGCGCCAGCAGCGAACGGCCCGGGACTAGCGGGGGGGCCCCCCAGTTCTTC.